The clone carrying this TCR beta chain was observed a few times. Preparation of the TCRbeta library involved a method that used unique molecular identifiers. TCRdb re-called the PCR reads through MiXCR, storing one row per CDR3 protein. This sample has tens of thousands of distinct CDR3 sequences, with roughly 20% found just once. The data belong to a study of T-cell reconstitution after alpha-beta-depleted transplantation in children. CDR1 is LGHNT, CDR2 FRNRAP, per germline. CDR3 length equals 11 residues. V gave up 8 bases and J gave up 5 bases, with 6 bases separating them. The receptor's source is a male patient between 2 and 9 years old who had a stem cell transplant for acute lymphoblastic leukemia, so the T cells may come from the graft donor. The rearrangement links TRBV12-5 to TRBJ2-2; no clear D. This specimen consisted of PBMCs, mostly from graft donor cells, obtained 360 days after TCRalphabeta/CD19-depleted stem cell transplant. The CDR3 sequence: CASSYTGELFF. CDR3 DNA: TGTGCTAGTAGCTATACCGGGGAGCTGTTTTTT.